Listed below are T cell receptor beta chains from one sample, sequenced in a study of cytomegalovirus exposure and HLA in healthy donors. Using immunoSEQ multiplex PCR, the repertoire was profiled, and TCRdb retains in-frame clones only, with some absent. The table includes about 120,000 clones, over 70% detected once. The sequenced sample was PBMCs. Receptors were obtained from a man aged 35 to 55 in good health and CMV-seropositive. Each CDR3 is given with its conserved first and last residue. The order of the fields is D gene, V gene, clone size, J gene, CDR3 DNA, CDR3 protein. The D gene is left open where the match is weak. The size field is filled for only some rows; it gives once, few, many or a size class.

TRBD1,TRBV29-1,NA,TRBJ1-5,TGCAGCGTTGCTCTCGGACAGGGGATTGATCAGCCCCAGCATTTT,CSVALGQGIDQPQHF
NA,TRBV9,once,TRBJ2-5,TGTGCCAGCAGCGTAGATAATCTGTGGGGGCCCCAAGAGACCCAGTACTTC,CASSVDNLWGPQETQYF
NA,TRBV7-9,NA,TRBJ2-2,TGTGCCAGCAGCTGGGACACAACTCTCACCGGGGAGCTGTTTTTT,CASSWDTTLTGELFF
TRBD2,TRBV27,once,TRBJ2-1,TGTGCCAGCAGCCTTAGCGGGAGAATGGGTGAGCAGTTCTTC,CASSLSGRMGEQFF
TRBD2,TRBV19,NA,TRBJ2-3,TGTGCCAGTAGTATCTTTAGCGGGGGGGCCGGCACAGATACGCAGTATTTT,CASSIFSGGAGTDTQYF
TRBD2,TRBV6-1,NA,TRBJ2-7,TGTGCCAGCAGTCCACTAGCGGGGGGTAGGAACGAGCAGTACTTC,CASSPLAGGRNEQYF
NA,TRBV19,NA,TRBJ1-5,TGTGCCAGTAGTGTACCCGGGAACCCGGAGAATCAGCCCCAGCATTTT,CASSVPGNPENQPQHF
TRBD1,TRBV6-1,NA,TRBJ1-1,TGTGCCAGCAGTGGGACAGGGAGCGAAGCTTTCTTT,CASSGTGSEAFF
NA,TRBV5-8,NA,TRBJ1-1,TGTGCCAGCCGATACAGGGTAATGAACACTGAAGCTTTCTTT,CASRYRVMNTEAFF
NA,TRBV19,NA,TRBJ1-5,TGTGCCAGTAGTATAGCTTGGGAGAAGCCCCAGCATTTT,CASSIAWEKPQHF
TRBD1,TRBV2,NA,TRBJ1-2,TGTGCCAGCAGAGGGACAGTTTATGGCTACACCTTC,CASRGTVYGYTF
TRBD1,TRBV5-4,NA,TRBJ1-3,TGTGCCAGCAGCCCCGGAGACAGGGTCAACACCATATATTTT,CASSPGDRVNTIYF
TRBD1,TRBV15,NA,TRBJ2-3,TGTGCCACCAGCAGTGACAGGGGTGGTTTCACAGATACGCAGTATTTT,CATSSDRGGFTDTQYF
NA,TRBV5-4,NA,TRBJ1-2,TGTGCCAGCAGCTTGGGTGCAGGGTCCAACTATGGCTACACCTTC,CASSLGAGSNYGYTF
TRBD1,TRBV5-4,NA,TRBJ1-2,TGTGCCGGAGAAGACAGGGGGCAGGATGGCTACACCTTC,CAGEDRGQDGYTF